This T cell receptor (beta chain) was found in a study of T-cell reconstitution after alpha-beta-depleted transplantation in children. Regarding the study as a whole: It was surviving recipient T cells and thymic progenitors that gave some patients high TCRbeta diversity at day 60. T-cell counts and diversity were attributed mostly to newly produced T cells one year after transplant. Reported findings indicate that, about two months after transplant, alpha-beta T cells came from several hundred expanded clones, which were derived from non-depleted graft cells.

During its preparation, the TCRbeta library received unique molecular identifiers. TCRdb fed the PCR reads into MiXCR, producing one record per CDR3 protein. The sample holds 750,000 to 950,000 distinct CDR3 sequences, 16% seen once. Concerning this clonotype itself: Its antigen is as yet unknown.

The CDR3 length is 12 residues. Trimming removed 7 bases from V and 8 bases from J, with 14 bases in between. This chain uses TRBV12-3 or TRBV12-4 with TRBJ1-2; possible D gene TRBD1, 6 bases. The sample was PBMCs, mostly from graft donor cells, taken 360 days after TCRalphabeta/CD19-depleted stem cell transplant. The source of this sequence is a male patient aged 10 to 17 who had a stem cell transplant for acute lymphoblastic leukemia, so the T cells may come from the graft donor. CDR3 in amino acids: CASTHTGSGYTF. The CDR3 nucleotides read TGTGCCAGCACCCATACAGGGTCGGGCTACACCTTC.